The entry below describes one TCR beta chain. Antigen specificity is unknown. The sample belongs to a study of cytomegalovirus exposure and HLA in healthy donors. Study results and limitations: Confirmation in vitro established that a few CMV-associated chains were specific for CMV antigens.

Germline V gives CDR1 SGHRS, CDR2 YFSETQ. The ends were cut back, 4 bases at V and 8 bases at J, with 13 bases in the middle. The CDR3 has 13 amino acids. Profiled with immunoSEQ multiplex PCR; TCRdb holds only in-frame clones, not every one. In the table there are about 130,000 clones, roughly nine tenths of which are singletons. This receptor was obtained from a man aged 25 to 40 in good health and CMV-seronegative. The genes are TRBV5-1 and TRBJ2-1; possible D gene TRBD1, 6 bases. The source material was PBMCs. CDR3 nucleotide sequence: TGCGCCAGCAGCCTACAGGGATTGGATGAGCAGTTCTTC. Translation gives CASSLQGLDEQFF.